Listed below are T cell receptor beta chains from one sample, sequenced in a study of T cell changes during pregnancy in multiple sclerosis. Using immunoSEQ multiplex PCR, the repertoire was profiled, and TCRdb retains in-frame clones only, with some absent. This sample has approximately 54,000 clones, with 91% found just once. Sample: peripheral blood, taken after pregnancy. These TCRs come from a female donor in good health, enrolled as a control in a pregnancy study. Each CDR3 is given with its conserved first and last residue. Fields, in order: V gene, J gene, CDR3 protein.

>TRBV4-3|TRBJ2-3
CASSQDWGRSTFTDTQYF
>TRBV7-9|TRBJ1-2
CASSLTGGVRYGYTF
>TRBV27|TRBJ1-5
CASREGSYSNQPQHF
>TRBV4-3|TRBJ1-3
CASSQDGSSGNTIYF
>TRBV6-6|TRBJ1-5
CASSYGQRNQPQHF
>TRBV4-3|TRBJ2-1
CASSQDHRQDYNEQFF
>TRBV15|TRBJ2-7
CATSRDMGTASSYEQYF
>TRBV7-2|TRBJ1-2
CASPIRQGPAAVYGYTF
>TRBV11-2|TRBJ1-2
CASSLGAGTGYGYTF
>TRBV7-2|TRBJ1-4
CASSLETGLNEKLFF